What follows describes a single T cell receptor beta chain. The target antigen is unknown. This entry is derived from a study of CD8 T cells in Susac syndrome. Germline CDR1 and CDR2: SEHNR and FQNEAQ (reference sequence). The V segment lost 4 bases and the J segment 1 base; nucleotides outside the gene matches: 10. The CDR3 consists of 16 residues. Reverse transcription of about 0.45 to 1 ug RNA was performed with random hexamers. The CDR3 of TCR beta was amplified by immunoSEQ multiplex PCR across 54 Vbeta and 13 Jbeta. TCRdb used MiXCR to reprocess the immunoSEQ multiplex PCR reads, holding one entry per CDR3 protein. The repertoire includes 150,000 to 200,000 distinct CDR3 sequences, 94% of them detected once, and 0.075% to 0.095% sits in the top ten. CD8+ and CD4+ T cells from blood underwent TCR beta sequencing, which was carried out in a high-throughput format. Included as multiple sclerosis controls were treatment-naive patients who had stable or active relapsing-remitting disease.

Regarding the study as a whole: Only a relatively small number of individuals were included in the TCR sequencing and HLA analysis.

This receptor was identified in a human donor with multiple sclerosis. Sequences were obtained from CD4+ T cells from PBMCs. J is TRBJ2-7 and V is TRBV7-9, with TRBD2 identical over 7 bases. CDR3 protein: CASSSPISGLSYEQYF. In nucleotides, the CDR3 is TGTGCCAGCAGCTCCCCTATTAGCGGGCTGTCCTACGAGCAGTACTTC. Using reference TRBV7-9 and TRBJ2-7 for the parts outside the CDR3, the full variable domain is DTGVSQNPRHKITKRGQNVTFRCDPISEHNRLYWYRQTLGQGPEFLTYFQNEAQLEKSRLLSDRFSAERPKGSFSTLEIQRTEQGDSAMYLCASSSPISGLSYEQYFGPGTRLTVT.